This T cell receptor beta chain was obtained from a study of Graves' ophthalmopathy and Graves' hyperthyroidism. Study-level results: It was with about 71% sensitivity and approximately 72% specificity that the model predicted ophthalmopathy progression.

Note on this clonotype: Its cognate antigen is unknown.

Germline CDR1 reads WSHSY; CDR2 reads SAAADI. The CDR3 extends over 13 amino acids. Trimming removed 3 bases at V and 5 bases at J, with 7 bases between. The study amplified TCR beta CDR3 regions using RNA transcripts. HTBI primers primed a first-round RT-PCR, and a second-round multiplex PCR followed. From the multiplex PCR reads, TCRdb called clonotypes with MiXCR, one entry per CDR3 protein. This table holds approximately 45,000 distinct CDR3 sequences, around 48% found once. The PBMCs were taken from about 9.7 ml of fresh peripheral blood. The sequencing sample was made of peripheral blood. The chain uses TRBV10-2 and TRBJ2-2, with D unresolved. This clonotype was sampled from an adult man with Graves' ophthalmopathy. For the CDR3, the DNA is TGCGCCAGCAGTGAAGATGGGACCGGGGAGCTGTTTTTT. It translates to CASSEDGTGELFF.